The next 27 T cell receptor beta chains were all read from a single sample in a study of identical twins' blood T cells. TCRdb re-called the 5' RACE reads through MiXCR, storing one row per CDR3 protein. The table has fewer than 450,000 distinct CDR3 sequences, roughly 27% seen once. Material: PBMCs. Source of these receptors: a woman aged 18-49 years in good health.

The chain has TRBV20-1 and TRBJ1-1; unclear D gene. CDR1 DFQATT and CDR2 SNEGSKA come from the germline V gene (reference sequence). The V end was cut by 7 bases, the J end by 4 bases, with 19 bases between. CDR3 length: 14 amino acids. This chain's CDR3 is CSVIAAGGSTEAFF. The CDR3 coding sequence is TGCAGTGTCATAGCGGCAGGAGGAAGCACTGAAGCTTTCTTT.

CDR3 DNA: TGCAGTGGTAGGACTCTTCAAGAGACCCAGTACTTC. This codes for CSGRTLQETQYF. The V gene is TRBV20-1, the J gene TRBJ2-5; TRBD2 might be the D (5 bases). Trimming took off 7 bases at V and 2 bases at J, with 11 bases between the two ends. There are 12 residues in the CDR3. Germline V gene sequence: CDR1 DFQATT, CDR2 SNEGSKA (reference sequence).

The chain combines TRBV29-1 with TRBJ1-3; the D is unclear. The V end was cut by 7 bases, the J end by 0 bases, with 7 bases between. The CDR3 length is 12 residues. Germline V gene lookup returns CDR1 SQVTM and CDR2 ANQGSEA. The CDR3 reads CSGKNSGNTIYF. The CDR3 region has the DNA TGCAGCGGGAAGAACTCTGGAAACACCATATATTTT.

The V call is TRBV12-3 or TRBV12-4, the J call TRBJ2-1; D is uncertain. The CDR3 is 14 amino acids. Trimming took 6 bases from V and 6 from J, leaving 15 bases between them. The DNA for the CDR3 is TGTGCCAGCAGCTGGACGGGTCAATTCAATGAGCAGTTCTTC. As protein: CASSWTGQFNEQFF.

This clonotype was detected only a few times. The J gene is TRBJ1-2, the V gene TRBV11-3; 10 nucleotides match TRBD1. This CDR3 has 14 residues. V lost 4 bases and J lost 10; bases outside the gene matches: 9. Germline CDR1 and CDR2: SGHNT and YENEEA. The CDR3 nucleotides are TGTGCCAGCAGCTATTTGGACAGGGGGAGGGACTACACCTTC. Its protein product is CASSYLDRGRDYTF.

This clonotype was counted ten times or more. The chain joins TRBV5-8 to TRBJ1-4; D gene ambiguous. Germline CDR1 and CDR2: SGHTS and YDEGEE. Trimming stripped 1 base from V and 8 bases from J, with 12 bases between. This CDR3 has 14 amino acids. The chain's CDR3 is CASSLLQDGEKLFF. The CDR3 nucleotides read TGTGCCAGCAGCTTGTTGCAGGATGGGGAAAAACTGTTTTTT.

The chain links TRBV5-1 to TRBJ1-1; D is undetermined. Germline V gives CDR1 SGHRS, CDR2 YFSETQ. This CDR3 spans 13 amino acids. Deletions cut 7 bases from V and 8 bases from J, with 18 bases between. The CDR3 DNA sequence: TGCGCCAGCGGCATAGACGGAGTCCTAGAAGCTTTCTTT. Protein: CASGIDGVLEAFF. The full variable domain, in which reference TRBV5-1 and TRBJ1-1 provide the parts outside the CDR3, is KAGVTQTPRYLIKTRGQQVTLSCSPISGHRSVSWYQQTPGQGLQFLFEYFSETQRNKGNFPGRFSGRQFSNSRSEMNVSTLELGDSALYLCASGIDGVLEAFFGQGTRLTVV.

The table lists this clonotype with a count of one. Just one base apart from a much larger clone, this may be a read error. V is TRBV25-1 and J is TRBJ1-1; D possibly corresponds to TRBD1 (5 bases). The CDR3 loop spans 12 amino acids. The germline gives CDR1 MGHDK, CDR2 SYGVNS. CDR3 region: CAGSEYGGEAFF. The CDR3 DNA reads as TGTGCCGGCAGTGAATACGGGGGGGAGGCTTTCTTT.

The chain uses TRBV18 and TRBJ2-3; 11 positions match TRBD1. The germline CDR1 and CDR2 sequences are KGHSH and LQKENI. This CDR3 is built from 16 residues. The V gene end was trimmed by 4 bases and the J gene end by 4 bases; junction bases not matched to a gene: 7. CDR3 DNA: TGTGCCAGCTCACGCCGGGACAGGGGGTCTTCAGATACGCAGTATTTT. Protein: CASSRRDRGSSDTQYF.

V is TRBV10-3 and J is TRBJ2-2, with TRBD1 as a possible D gene (6 bases). The V end lost 4 bases, the J end lost 3 bases, and 15 bases lay between the germline ends. The CDR3 runs 16 residues. Germline loops: CDR1 ENHRY, CDR2 SYGVKD. In nucleotides, the CDR3 is TGTGCCATCAGTGGTCAGGGGCATACGGACACCGGGGAGCTGTTTTTT. This sequence encodes CAISGQGHTDTGELFF.

The chain uses TRBV29-1 and TRBJ1-1, with 9 bases lining up with TRBD1. CDR3 size: 14 residues. Germline trimming cut 7 bases from V and 4 bases from J; bases unmatched to any gene: 10. Germline V gene lookup returns CDR1 SQVTM and CDR2 ANQGSEA. The CDR3 bases are TGCAGCGCGACGCCGAACAGGGGGCTCACTGAAGCTTTCTTT. Its protein product is CSATPNRGLTEAFF. Full variable domain (missing parts from reference TRBV29-1 and TRBJ1-1): SAVISQKPSRDICQRGTSLTIQCQVDSQVTMMFWYRQQPGQSLTLIATANQGSEATYESGFVIDKFPISRPNLTFSTLTVSNMSPEDSSIYLCSATPNRGLTEAFFGQGTRLTVV.

This clonotype occurred a few times. The V gene is TRBV29-1, the J gene TRBJ2-1; D gene unclear. The germline gives CDR1 SQVTM, CDR2 ANQGSEA. V lost 8 bases, J lost 9 bases, and 17 bases lay in between. The CDR3 extends over 12 amino acids. The CDR3 DNA reads as TGCAGCTCAGGTGGTAGAAGGCGTGAGCAGTTCTTC. The encoded protein is CSSGGRRREQFF.

The rearrangement links TRBV20-1 to TRBJ2-3; no definite D call. The length of the CDR3 is 12 residues. Germline CDR1 and CDR2: DFQATT and SNEGSKA (reference sequence). V lost 5 bases to trimming and J lost 5 bases, with 11 bases between them. The CDR3 reads CSALRFGDTQYF. CDR3 in DNA: TGCAGTGCTCTGCGTTTTGGAGATACGCAGTATTTT.

In the case of this clonotype: At one boundary the junction diverges from the germline segment, which might be a read error. The chain joins TRBV6-1 to TRBJ1-5; D gene unclear. Germline lookup yields CDR1 MNHNS and CDR2 SASEGT. There are 12 residues in the CDR3. The CDR3 loop reads CASQHSNQPPHF. The CDR3 coding sequence is TGTGCCAGCCAACATAGCAATCAGCCCCCGCATTTT.

The chain links TRBV6-6 to TRBJ1-5, with D tentatively TRBD1 (5 bases). V was trimmed by 5 bases and J by 5 bases, leaving 28 bases between them. This CDR3 comprises 19 residues. Germline values: CDR1 MNHNY, CDR2 SVGAGI (reference sequence). As DNA, the CDR3 is TGTGCCAGCAGTCTACCGGGGGACCGGGGGAAGAGTAAGGATCAGCCCCAGCATTTT. It is translated as CASSLPGDRGKSKDQPQHF.

The chain joins TRBV9 to TRBJ2-3; D remains ambiguous. Trimming pared 4 bases from V and 6 bases from J, leaving 9 bases between. CDR3 size: 12 residues. Looked up from germline, CDR1 is SGDLS and CDR2 is YYNGEE. CDR3 amino acids: CASSPRWDTQYF. The DNA of the CDR3 is TGTGCCAGCAGCCCTCGATGGGATACGCAGTATTTT.

The chain is built from TRBV29-1 and TRBJ2-1; a weak D match, TRBD2 (5 bases). V shed 6 bases and J shed 1 base, with 10 bases lying between them. The CDR3 loop spans 13 amino acids. Germline V gene sequence: CDR1 SQVTM, CDR2 ANQGSEA. DNA of the CDR3: TGCAGCGTCGTTACTAGGTCCTACAATGAGCAGTTCTTC. Translation: CSVVTRSYNEQFF.

Only a few counts were recorded for this clonotype. The rearrangement joins TRBV5-1 to TRBJ2-1, with D tentatively TRBD1 or TRBD2 (7 bases each). Germline V CDR1 and CDR2: SGHRS, YFSETQ. The CDR3 runs 15 residues. Trimming stripped 3 bases from V and 7 bases from J, with 17 bases between. CDR3 sequence reads: CASSSISGTVNEQFF. CDR3 in DNA: TGCGCCAGCAGCTCTATAAGCGGGACAGTAAATGAGCAGTTCTTC.

The chain links TRBV3-1 to TRBJ2-1; 10 nucleotides line up with TRBD2. The V and J ends lost 0 bases and 3 bases, in that order; junction bases with no gene match: 8. Germline CDR1 is LGHDT and CDR2 is YNNKEL (reference sequence). CDR3 length: 18 residues. CDR3 residues: CASSQDRLAGEGYNEQFF. The DNA of the CDR3 is TGTGCCAGCAGCCAAGATCGCCTAGCGGGAGAAGGCTACAATGAGCAGTTCTTC.

The CDR3 DNA reads TGCAGTGCTAGAGATGGGACTAGCGGGATCACAGATACGCAGTATTTT. Residues: CSARDGTSGITDTQYF. The rearrangement joins TRBV20-1 to TRBJ2-3, with TRBD2 identical over 13 bases. Germline lookup yields CDR1 DFQATT and CDR2 SNEGSKA (reference sequence). This CDR3 spans 16 amino acids. With 0 bases clipped from V and 2 bases from J, the junction kept 2 bases outside the gene matches.

The chain is built from TRBV20-1 and TRBJ1-1; the D gene is possibly TRBD1 (6 bases). Germline V gene sequence: CDR1 DFQATT, CDR2 SNEGSKA (reference sequence). This CDR3 is built from 15 residues. The V gene lost 0 bases and the J gene lost 5 bases, with 16 bases spanning the gap. As DNA, the CDR3 is TGCAGTGCTAGAGAGGTTGGGCAAGGGGGGACTGAAGCTTTCTTT. This codes for CSAREVGQGGTEAFF.

Worth noting for this clonotype: The junction shows a germline mismatch at one end, possibly a read error. This chain uses TRBV6-5 with TRBJ2-7; 7 nucleotides agree with TRBD1. The CDR3 loop spans 16 amino acids. Germline lookup yields CDR1 MNHEY and CDR2 SVGAGI. The CDR3 spells CASSSPGQQRAYERYF. The CDR3 nucleotides read TGTGCCAGCAGTTCACCGGGACAGCAGAGAGCCTACGAGCGGTACTTC.

This clonotype was detected a few times. The chain has TRBV25-1 and TRBJ1-1; D not certain. Germline CDR1 and CDR2: MGHDK and SYGVNS. V dropped 6 bases and J dropped 1 base, with 9 bases sitting between them. The CDR3 consists of 13 residues. The CDR3 loop is CASSGNSNTEAFF. In DNA, the CDR3 is TGTGCCAGCAGCGGGAATTCGAACACTGAAGCTTTCTTT.

This clonotype was observed a handful of times. The genes are TRBV20-1 and TRBJ1-2; 7 nucleotides line up with TRBD1. Germline loops: CDR1 DFQATT, CDR2 SNEGSKA (reference sequence). This CDR3 is 13 amino acids long. V shed 7 bases, J shed 3 bases, and the junction held 8 bases outside the gene matches. The CDR3 bases are TGCAGTGGCCCGACAGGGTTGGACTATGGCTACACCTTC. Encoded protein: CSGPTGLDYGYTF.

CDR3 in amino acids: CASSSEEVSGIDENEQFF. The DNA of the CDR3 is TGTGCCAGCAGCTCGGAGGAAGTGAGCGGGATCGACGAGAATGAGCAGTTCTTC. The chain recombines TRBV7-4 with TRBJ2-1, with 7 bases matching TRBD2. J lost 7 bases, V lost 4 bases, and 19 bases had no gene match. CDR3 length: 18 amino acids. The germline gives CDR1 SGHVT, CDR2 SQSDAQ.

The chain carries TRBV5-5 and TRBJ1-5; possible D gene TRBD1, 5 bases. There are 16 residues in the CDR3. The ends were cut back, 4 bases at V and 4 bases at J, with 18 bases in the middle. The germline V gene encodes CDR1 SGHKS and CDR2 YYEKEE (reference sequence). The CDR3 nucleotides read TGTGCCAGCAGCAAACTCCAGGGCATGGGGAATCAGCCCCAGCATTTT. This encodes CASSKLQGMGNQPQHF.

This clonotype was picked up a small number of times. The chain joins TRBV18 to TRBJ2-1, with 10 bases lining up with TRBD2. V lost 0 bases, J lost 4 bases, and 3 bases stayed unmatched. The CDR3 totals 16 residues. CDR1 is KGHSH, CDR2 LQKENI, per germline. The CDR3 DNA is TGTGCCAGCTCACCACCTTCTAGCGGGGGATACAATGAGCAGTTCTTC. Amino acids: CASSPPSSGGYNEQFF.